A selection of T cell receptor beta chains follows, all from one sample in a study of blood T cell repertoires in COVID-19. The assay was immunoSEQ multiplex PCR, and TCRdb's table has in-frame clones only and misses some. Of 200,000 to 250,000 clones detected, about 90% appear once; the ten largest clones hold over 0.65%. Sequencing was carried out using peripheral blood. These receptors came from a man aged 25 to 45 with COVID-19, enrolled during active disease. Each CDR3 is given with its conserved first and last residue. D genes are given only for firm matches. Clone size is given for some rows only: seen once, a few or many times, or a class if the clone is expanded.

V gene: TRBV6-6
D gene: -
clone size: once
J gene: TRBJ1-5
CDR3 protein: CASSILSNQPQHF
CDR3 DNA: TGTGCCAGCAGTATACTTAGCAATCAGCCCCAGCATTTT

V gene: TRBV4-1
D gene: -
clone size: -
J gene: TRBJ1-1
CDR3 protein: CASSQEGSNPREAFF
CDR3 DNA: TGCGCCAGCAGCCAAGAAGGGAGTAACCCCAGGGAAGCTTTCTTT

V gene: TRBV27
D gene: TRBD2
clone size: -
J gene: TRBJ2-1
CDR3 protein: CASRTIWTSRSGNEQFF
CDR3 DNA: TGTGCCAGCAGGACTATCTGGACTAGCCGTAGTGGGAATGAGCAGTTCTTC

V gene: TRBV7-9
D gene: TRBD1
clone size: -
J gene: TRBJ1-3
CDR3 protein: CASSGTDSGNTIYF
CDR3 DNA: TGTGCCAGCAGCGGGACAGACTCTGGAAACACCATATATTTT

V gene: TRBV10-2
D gene: -
clone size: -
J gene: TRBJ1-1
CDR3 protein: CASNDLANTEAFF
CDR3 DNA: TGCGCCAGCAATGACCTGGCGAACACTGAAGCTTTCTTT

V gene: TRBV19
D gene: TRBD1
clone size: -
J gene: TRBJ1-5
CDR3 protein: CASSLTGGEQSQHF
CDR3 DNA: TGTGCCAGTAGCTTAACAGGGGGAGAACAGTCCCAGCATTTT

V gene: TRBV9
D gene: TRBD2
clone size: -
J gene: TRBJ2-5
CDR3 protein: CASSVHSGGAGETQYF
CDR3 DNA: TGTGCCAGCAGCGTTCATAGCGGGGGGGCCGGAGAGACCCAGTACTTC

V gene: TRBV7-2
D gene: TRBD1
clone size: -
J gene: TRBJ2-4
CDR3 protein: CASSPWTGENIQYF
CDR3 DNA: TGTGCCAGCAGCCCCTGGACAGGCGAAAACATTCAGTACTTC

V gene: TRBV7-6
D gene: TRBD2
clone size: once
J gene: TRBJ2-3
CDR3 protein: CASSPTSGSTDTQYF
CDR3 DNA: TGTGCCAGCAGCCCTACTAGCGGGTCCACAGATACGCAGTATTTT

V gene: TRBV5-4
D gene: -
clone size: -
J gene: TRBJ1-1
CDR3 protein: CASSLPSPRIDTGNTEAFF
CDR3 DNA: TGTGCCAGCAGCCTCCCGAGCCCTCGAATAGACACAGGGAACACTGAAGCTTTCTTT

V gene: TRBV6-5
D gene: -
clone size: -
J gene: TRBJ2-7
CDR3 protein: CASSYSQVDYEQYF
CDR3 DNA: TGTGCCAGCAGTTACTCACAGGTAGACTACGAGCAGTACTTC

V gene: TRBV30
D gene: -
clone size: -
J gene: TRBJ2-4
CDR3 protein: CAWRGAGRVAQYF
CDR3 DNA: TGTGCCTGGAGGGGGGCAGGGAGAGTGGCTCAGTACTTC

V gene: TRBV5-1
D gene: TRBD1
clone size: -
J gene: TRBJ2-2
CDR3 protein: CASSPTTGGRGTGELFF
CDR3 DNA: TGCGCCAGCAGCCCAACGACAGGGGGGCGCGGCACCGGGGAGCTGTTTTTT

V gene: TRBV2
D gene: -
clone size: -
J gene: TRBJ1-2
CDR3 protein: CASMKQGSNYGYTF
CDR3 DNA: TGTGCCAGCATGAAACAGGGTTCGAACTATGGCTACACCTTC

V gene: TRBV25-1
D gene: -
clone size: once
J gene: TRBJ2-5
CDR3 protein: CASSDSSSGYQETQYF
CDR3 DNA: TGTGCCAGCAGTGATAGTAGCTCGGGGTACCAAGAGACCCAGTACTTC

V gene: TRBV15
D gene: TRBD1
clone size: once
J gene: TRBJ1-6
CDR3 protein: CATSERQGTHNSPLHF
CDR3 DNA: TGTGCCACCAGCGAAAGACAGGGGACCCATAATTCACCCCTCCACTTT

V gene: TRBV6-5
D gene: -
clone size: -
J gene: TRBJ1-1
CDR3 protein: CASSSLSTGNTEAFF
CDR3 DNA: TGTGCCAGCAGTTCCCTCAGTACAGGGAACACTGAAGCTTTCTTT